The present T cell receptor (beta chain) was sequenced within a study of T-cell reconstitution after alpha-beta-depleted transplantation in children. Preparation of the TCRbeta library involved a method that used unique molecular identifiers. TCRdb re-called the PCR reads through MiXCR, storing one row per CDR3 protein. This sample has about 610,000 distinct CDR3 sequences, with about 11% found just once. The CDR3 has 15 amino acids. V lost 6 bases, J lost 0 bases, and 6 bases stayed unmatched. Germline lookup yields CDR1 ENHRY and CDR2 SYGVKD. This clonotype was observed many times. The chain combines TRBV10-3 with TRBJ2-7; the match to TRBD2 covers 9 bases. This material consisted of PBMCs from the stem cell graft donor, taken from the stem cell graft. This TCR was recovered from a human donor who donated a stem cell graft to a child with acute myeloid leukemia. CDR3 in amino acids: CAIRNSGGISYEQYF. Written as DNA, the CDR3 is TGTGCCATCAGAAATAGCGGGGGAATCTCCTACGAGCAGTACTTC.